One sample yielded the 16 T cell receptor beta chains listed below, sequenced in a study of T-cell memory formation after mild COVID-19. TCRdb re-called the 5' RACE reads through MiXCR, storing one row per CDR3 protein. In the table there are about 290,000 distinct CDR3 sequences, approximately 16% of which are singletons. The sample was PBMCs or a T cell subset sorted from them (not recorded which). The receptors shown here come from a man younger than 35 who had mild COVID-19 (a few samples of this study predate the infection). Cell type and time point are not known.

This clonotype came up a few times. This chain links TRBV15 with TRBJ1-1, with D maybe TRBD1 (5 bases). Trimming removed 1 base from V and 3 bases from J, with 9 bases in between. The CDR3 loop spans 14 amino acids. Germline assignment: CDR1 LNHNV and CDR2 YYDKDF (reference sequence). The CDR3 here is CATSRVPGDTEAFF. In nucleotides, the CDR3 is TGTGCCACCAGCAGAGTGCCGGGGGACACTGAAGCTTTCTTT.

The chain recombines TRBV2 with TRBJ1-3; no clear D. This CDR3 has 16 amino acids. V gave up 2 bases and J gave up 2 bases, with 13 bases separating them. Germline assignment: CDR1 SNHLY and CDR2 FYNNEI. The CDR3 DNA is TGTGCCAGCAGTGAATTCGGGGATCCGCCTGGAAACACCATATATTTT. Protein product: CASSEFGDPPGNTIYF.

This chain connects TRBV5-4 to TRBJ1-1; no clear D gene. Germline loops: CDR1 SGHNT, CDR2 YYREEE (reference sequence). V lost 0 bases, J lost 1 base, and 10 bases lay in between. This CDR3 spans 15 amino acids. CDR3 DNA: TGTGCCAGCAGCTTGGCCGAGGAGGGGAACACTGAAGCTTTCTTT. Protein sequence: CASSLAEEGNTEAFF.

The table lists this clonotype with many counts. The chain carries TRBV20-1 and TRBJ2-3, with TRBD2 identical over 7 bases. This CDR3 comprises 14 residues. CDR1 is DFQATT, CDR2 SNEGSKA, per germline (reference sequence). The V and J ends lost 1 base and 2 bases, in that order; junction bases with no gene match: 3. For the CDR3, the DNA is TGCAGTGCTAGAGGCACTAGCGCCACAGATACGCAGTATTTT. This codes for CSARGTSATDTQYF.

This clonotype was recorded a few times. The V call is TRBV5-1, the J call TRBJ1-2; D is perhaps TRBD1 (5 bases). The CDR3 is made up of 16 amino acids. The V end lost 6 bases, the J end lost 12 bases, and 30 bases lay between the germline ends. In germline, CDR1 is SGHRS, CDR2 YFSETQ. The CDR3 protein is CASKSKTGTDASGNTF. CDR3 sequence (DNA): TGCGCCAGCAAATCAAAGACCGGGACCGACGCCTCGGGGAACACCTTC.

In this sample, this clonotype turned up a few times. The chain employs TRBV6-5 and TRBJ1-1; D uncertain. The CDR3 runs 13 residues. The germline CDR1 and CDR2 sequences are MNHEY and SVGAGI. The V end was cut by 8 bases, the J end by 5 bases, with 15 bases between. The CDR3 loop is CASHRAGDTEAFF. The CDR3 region has the DNA TGTGCCAGCCATCGGGCTGGGGATACTGAAGCTTTCTTT.

This clonotype showed up just a few times. The J gene is TRBJ1-2, the V gene TRBV4-1; D gene unclear. This CDR3 spans 14 amino acids. Trimming pared 5 bases from V and 7 bases from J, leaving 17 bases between. Germline CDR1 reads MGHRA; CDR2 reads YSYEKL. The CDR3 sequence is CASSSRNPTGGYTF. As DNA, the CDR3 is TGCGCCAGCAGCTCCAGGAATCCGACGGGTGGCTACACCTTC.

The chain links TRBV7-3 to TRBJ1-2; 12 nucleotides align to TRBD1. Germline CDR1 and CDR2: SGHTA and FQGTGA. V shed 6 bases and J 7 bases; nucleotides not matched to a gene: 6. The CDR3 loop spans 14 amino acids. The CDR3 here is CASSRDRGHSGYTF. For the CDR3, the DNA is TGTGCCAGCAGTCGGGACAGGGGGCATAGTGGCTACACCTTC.

The chain has TRBV10-3 and TRBJ1-1, with D possibly being TRBD1 (6 bases). The V end lost 6 bases, the J end lost 3 bases, and 14 bases lay between the germline ends. This CDR3 has 14 amino acids. Germline CDR1 ENHRY, CDR2 SYGVKD. The CDR3 spells CAISLQGIDTEAFF. In nucleotides, the CDR3 is TGTGCCATCAGCCTCCAGGGGATCGACACTGAAGCTTTCTTT.

The rearrangement uses TRBV19 and TRBJ2-1, with D perhaps TRBD1 or TRBD2 (5 bases each). Germline V gene sequence: CDR1 LNHDA, CDR2 SQIVND (reference sequence). Trimming pared 10 bases from V and 2 bases from J, leaving 15 bases between. CDR3 length: 14 amino acids. CDR3 DNA: TGTGCCACCTGGGGTCGAGGGGCCTACAATGAGCAGTTCTTC. This encodes CATWGRGAYNEQFF.

This clonotype was found a few times. The V and J genes are TRBV6-6 and TRBJ2-3; tentatively, D is TRBD1 (6 bases). CDR3 size: 16 residues. The germline CDR1 and CDR2 sequences are MNHNY and SVGAGI (reference sequence). The V and J ends lost 0 bases and 4 bases respectively, with 14 bases between them. The CDR3 loop is CASSYSDSSPADTQYF. The CDR3 nucleotides read TGTGCCAGCAGTTACTCGGACAGTTCTCCAGCAGATACGCAGTATTTT.

The chain carries TRBV4-3 and TRBJ1-2; the match to TRBD1 covers 8 bases. After removal of 4 bases from V and 8 bases from J, the junction contained 12 bases not matched to a gene. This CDR3 spans 15 amino acids. Germline lookup yields CDR1 LGHNA and CDR2 YSLEER. The CDR3 nucleotides are TGCGCCAGCAGCCTGGACAGGGTCAATCTGAGGGGCTACACCTTC. This translates into CASSLDRVNLRGYTF.

This clonotype was recorded at least ten times. The V and J genes are TRBV7-2 and TRBJ2-5; no clear D gene. This CDR3 spans 14 amino acids. V dropped 3 bases and J dropped 5 bases, with 13 bases sitting between them. Germline V gene data show CDR1 as SGHTA and CDR2 as FQGNSA. In nucleotides, the CDR3 is TGTGCCAGCAGCTTGCTATCGGCGAGTGAGACCCAGTACTTC. Amino acids: CASSLLSASETQYF.

V and J are TRBV7-6 and TRBJ2-1, with TRBD2 matching over 14 bases. Germline CDR1 and CDR2: SGHVS and FNYEAQ. The CDR3 extends over 17 amino acids. Trimming removed 5 bases from V and 6 bases from J; junction bases left unmatched: 9. The CDR3 region is CASSPIQTSGGGNEQFF. In DNA, the CDR3 is TGTGCCAGCAGCCCCATCCAGACTAGCGGGGGGGGCAATGAGCAGTTCTTC.

V is TRBV7-2 and J is TRBJ1-2, with 9 bases identical to TRBD1. Germline-derived CDR1 and CDR2 are SGHTA and FQGNSA. Losses at the gene ends were 5 bases for V and 8 bases for J; bases not matched to a gene: 12. The CDR3 is 15 residues long. The CDR3 region has the DNA TGTGCCAGCAGCCTAAGGGACAGGGAAGGTGGAGGCTACACCTTC. This translates into CASSLRDREGGGYTF.

This clonotype was seen once. The rearrangement joins TRBV9 to TRBJ2-5; D is perhaps TRBD2 (6 bases). Germline assignment: CDR1 SGDLS and CDR2 YYNGEE. Trimming shortened V by 5 bases and J by 4 bases, and 18 bases separated the two germline ends. The CDR3 has 15 residues. The CDR3 loop is CASSKAGSGGETQYF. The CDR3 bases are TGTGCCAGCAGTAAAGCGGGTTCCGGGGGAGAGACCCAGTACTTC.